The clone carrying this T cell receptor beta chain was observed at least ten times. Its target is not known. Quantitative 5'-RACE with molecular barcodes was used to make the TCR beta libraries. TCRdb re-analysed the 5' RACE reads in MiXCR, keeping a single row per CDR3 protein. The sample lists about 220,000 distinct CDR3 sequences; about 10% were seen once. The data are from a study of CD8 T cells in ankylosing spondylitis. Whole-study findings and limits: There was reportedly significant enrichment of clones that were disease-linked in matched ankylosing spondylitis synovial fluid. Made up of about eight highly homologous variants, a TCR beta motif appeared characteristic of ankylosing spondylitis blood. Clones linked to the disease showed a CD8+ phenotype. They occurred at relatively low frequencies in peripheral blood.

The clonotype comes from a male donor with ankylosing spondylitis or in good health (not recorded which). The sample was blood, either unsorted or a sorted T cell fraction (not recorded which).

In DNA form, the CDR3 reads TGTGCCAGCAGCTCTTGGCATGGCGGGGGGGAGAATGAGCAGTTCTTC. Its protein is CASSSWHGGGENEQFF. The rearrangement links TRBV28 to TRBJ2-1, with TRBD2 identical over 9 bases. Germline values: CDR1 MDHEN, CDR2 SYDVKM. V lost 6 bases, J lost 7 bases, and 13 bases stayed unmatched. CDR3 length equals 16 residues.